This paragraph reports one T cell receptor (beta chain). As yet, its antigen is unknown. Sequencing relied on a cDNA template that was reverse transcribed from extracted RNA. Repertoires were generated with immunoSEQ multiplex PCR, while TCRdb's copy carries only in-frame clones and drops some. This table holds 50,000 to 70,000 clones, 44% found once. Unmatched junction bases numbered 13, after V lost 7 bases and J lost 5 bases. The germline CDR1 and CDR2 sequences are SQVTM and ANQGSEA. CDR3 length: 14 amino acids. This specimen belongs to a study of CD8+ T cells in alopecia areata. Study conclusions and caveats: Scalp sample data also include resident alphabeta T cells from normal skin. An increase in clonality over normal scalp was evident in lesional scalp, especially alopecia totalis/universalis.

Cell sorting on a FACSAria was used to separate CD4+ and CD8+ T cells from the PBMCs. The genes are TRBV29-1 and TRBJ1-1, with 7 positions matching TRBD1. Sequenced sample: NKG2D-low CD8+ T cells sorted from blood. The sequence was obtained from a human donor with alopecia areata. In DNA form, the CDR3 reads TGCAGCGCCCCGGTACTAGGGGGCGGGACTGAAGCTTTCTTT. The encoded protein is CSAPVLGGGTEAFF.